The clone carrying this T cell receptor beta chain appeared many times. This sample is part of a study of T-cell reconstitution after alpha-beta-depleted transplantation in children. Unique molecular identifiers were incorporated during preparation of the TCRbeta library. TCRdb reprocessed the PCR reads with MiXCR, giving one entry per CDR3 protein. Of hundreds of thousands of distinct CDR3 sequences in the sample, 16% were seen once. Looked up from germline, CDR1 is LNHNV and CDR2 is YYDKDF (reference sequence). The length of the CDR3 is 15 residues. V was trimmed by 0 bases and J by 2 bases, leaving 11 bases between them.

The sequence derives from a human donor who donated a stem cell graft to a child with acute myeloid leukemia. The material was PBMCs from the stem cell graft donor, obtained from the stem cell graft. The gene calls are TRBV15 and TRBJ2-7, with no clear D. In DNA, the CDR3 is TGTGCCACCAGCAGAGACTTGCAACTTACCTACGAGCAGTACTTC. Translated: CATSRDLQLTYEQYF. Using reference TRBV15 and TRBJ2-7 for the parts outside the CDR3, the full variable domain is DAMVIQNPRYQVTQFGKPVTLSCSQTLNHNVMYWYQQKSSQAPKLLFHYYDKDFNNEADTPDNFQSRRPNTSFCFLDIRSPGLGDTAMYLCATSRDLQLTYEQYFGPGTRLTVT.